Below are 17 T cell receptor beta chains sequenced from a single sample in a study of shared clonotypes between healthy human individuals. This table comes from immunoSEQ multiplex PCR, and its TCRdb copy is limited to in-frame clones, with some not included. The sample lists some 740,000 clones; 80% to 95% were seen once. The naive CD8 fraction comprised CD45RO-negative cells positively selected for CCR7 and excluded terminally differentiated effector memory CD45RA+ cells. The source material was naive CD8+ T cells sorted from blood. The receptors originated from a man between 25 and 39 years old in good health.

The V and J genes are TRBV4-1 and TRBJ2-7, with TRBD1 matching 7 bases. This CDR3 spans 15 amino acids. V lost 2 bases to trimming and J lost 3 bases; unmatched junction nucleotides: 7. Germline-derived CDR1 and CDR2 are MGHRA and YSYEKL. DNA for the CDR3: TGCGCCAGCAGCCAACAGACAGGGAAGATCTACGAGCAGTACTTC. Translating it yields CASSQQTGKIYEQYF.

This clone showed up just once. This rearrangement joins TRBV6-1 to TRBJ2-1; D may be TRBD2 (6 bases). Germline loops: CDR1 MNHNS, CDR2 SASEGT. V shed 1 base and J shed 5 bases, with 12 bases lying between them. The CDR3 is 15 amino acids. CDR3 residues: CASSEERVVHNEQFF. The CDR3 coding sequence is TGTGCCAGCAGTGAAGAGCGGGTCGTACACAATGAGCAGTTCTTC.

The genes are TRBV28 and TRBJ2-1, with 11 bases lining up with TRBD2. J lost 7 bases, V lost 3 bases, and 5 bases had no gene match. The CDR3 consists of 15 residues. The V gene's germline CDR1 is MDHEN and CDR2 SYDVKM. The CDR3 sequence: CASSLGGLAANEQFF. Here the CDR3 DNA reads TGTGCCAGCAGTTTGGGGGGACTAGCGGCAAATGAGCAGTTCTTC.

The rearrangement joins TRBV20-1 to TRBJ2-7; maybe TRBD2 (6 bases). Germline CDR1 and CDR2: DFQATT and SNEGSKA (reference sequence). Trimming took 4 bases from V and 6 from J, leaving 10 bases between them. This CDR3 is built from 11 residues. The CDR3 spells CSAKEGPEQYF. The CDR3 DNA sequence: TGCAGTGCTAAGGAGGGGCCCGAGCAGTACTTC.

This clone appeared a single time. A much larger clone sits a single nucleotide away, making a read error possible. The sample contains more than one DNA sequence encoding this CDR3. The chain links TRBV9 to TRBJ1-1; D is uncertain. Per germline, CDR1 SGDLS and CDR2 YYNGEE. The CDR3 length is 13 residues. V dropped 0 bases and J dropped 4 bases, with 7 bases sitting between them. The CDR3, as DNA: TGTGCCAGCAGCGTAGGACGGGGCACTGAAGCTTTCTTT. This encodes CASSVGRGTEAFF.

Comment on this clone: Other DNA sequences within the sample encode an identical CDR3. The rearrangement joins TRBV2 to TRBJ1-1; TRBD1 matches at 7 bases. This CDR3 is built from 14 residues. Germline V gene data show CDR1 as SNHLY and CDR2 as FYNNEI. V dropped 4 bases and J dropped 3; count of bases not matched to a gene: 5. The CDR3 sequence is CASSVGQGDTEAFF. The CDR3 bases are TGTGCCAGCAGTGTAGGCCAGGGGGACACTGAAGCTTTCTTT.

Comments on this clone: Additional DNA sequences in this sample encode the identical CDR3. J is TRBJ2-7 and V is TRBV7-9, with D unclear. The germline gives CDR1 SEHNR, CDR2 FQNEAQ (reference sequence). V shed 0 bases and J shed 5 bases, with 2 bases lying between them. CDR3 size: 11 residues. CDR3 nucleotide sequence: TGTGCCAGCAGCTTAGCAGACGAGCAGTACTTC. Residues: CASSLADEQYF.

The chain's CDR3 is CASSIDRGRGPFSYEQYF. CDR3 in DNA: TGTGCCAGTAGTATAGATCGGGGCAGGGGGCCCTTCTCCTACGAGCAGTACTTC. The genes are TRBV19 and TRBJ2-7, with TRBD1 matching over 8 bases. CDR3 length: 18 residues. Germline V gene lookup returns CDR1 LNHDA and CDR2 SQIVND (reference sequence). V trimming: 0 bases; J trimming: 0 bases; junction bases outside the gene matches: 10.

J is TRBJ2-4 and V is TRBV28, with 8 bases lining up with TRBD2. The CDR3 runs to 15 residues. Per the germline V gene, CDR1 is MDHEN and CDR2 is SYDVKM. V shed 5 bases, J shed 5 bases, and the junction held 8 bases outside the gene matches. The CDR3 DNA is TGTGCCAGCAGTCTCGCAGCGGGAGACGAAAACATTCAGTACTTC. Translated, it gives CASSLAAGDENIQYF.

This rearrangement joins TRBV13 to TRBJ2-7, with D unclear. Trimming pared 2 bases from V and 1 base from J, leaving 6 bases between. This CDR3 contains 13 residues. CDR1 and CDR2 from the germline V gene are PRHDT and FYEKMQ (reference sequence). The CDR3 DNA reads as TGTGCCAGCAGCTTATATGGGTCCTACGAGCAGTACTTC. Its translation is CASSLYGSYEQYF.

The chain recombines TRBV7-9 with TRBJ2-3, with D possibly being TRBD2 (6 bases). The V end was cut by 6 bases, the J end by 6 bases, with 22 bases between. Germline-derived CDR1 and CDR2 are SEHNR and FQNEAQ (reference sequence). The CDR3 is made up of 16 amino acids. The CDR3 region has the DNA TGTGCCAGCAGTCCGCGGGACGCATACTCCGGGGATACGCAGTATTTT. Translation gives CASSPRDAYSGDTQYF.

This clone was seen more than once but under ten times. V usage is TRBV9 and J usage is TRBJ1-4; no clear D gene. With 0 bases removed from V and 4 bases from J, the gap between germline ends came to 10 bases. This CDR3 contains 15 residues. Germline assignment: CDR1 SGDLS and CDR2 YYNGEE. CDR3 DNA: TGTGCCAGCAGCGTAGGTGCAGGCAATAATGAAAAACTGTTTTTT. It codes for CASSVGAGNNEKLFF.

The chain employs TRBV27 and TRBJ1-1; 7 bases map to TRBD1. The CDR3 spans 13 residues. V was clipped by 5 bases and J by 9 bases; unmatched bases: 9. CDR1 is MNHEY and CDR2 is SMNVEV in the germline V gene (reference sequence). CDR3 DNA sequence: TGTGCCAGCAGTGTAGACAGGGCAGCTAAAGCTTTCTTT. Amino acids: CASSVDRAAKAFF.

V and J are TRBV11-2 and TRBJ2-2; TRBD2 is a possible D gene (5 bases). Between the trimmed V and J ends, which lost 2 bases and 1 base, there was a span of 11 bases. Germline CDR1 is SGHAT and CDR2 is FQNNGV. This CDR3 spans 16 amino acids. CDR3 sequence reads: CASSLRLSGNTGELFF. CDR3 DNA sequence: TGTGCCAGCAGCTTACGCTTGAGCGGGAACACCGGGGAGCTGTTTTTT.

The chain links TRBV5-1 to TRBJ2-2, with 7 bases aligning to TRBD2. Germline CDR1 reads SGHRS; CDR2 reads YFSETQ. Trimming at V came to 4 bases and at J to 4 bases, leaving 7 bases not matched to a gene. The CDR3 contains 15 residues. CDR3 loop: CASSAPGEGTGELFF. CDR3 DNA: TGCGCCAGCAGCGCGCCCGGGGAGGGCACCGGGGAGCTGTTTTTT.

The chain links TRBV9 to TRBJ2-7, with 7 bases that match TRBD1. This CDR3 spans 14 amino acids. Germline V gene sequence: CDR1 SGDLS, CDR2 YYNGEE. V lost 3 bases to trimming and J lost 5 bases; unmatched junction nucleotides: 8. CDR3 DNA: TGTGCCAGCAGCGACTCCCACAGGGGTGACGAGCAGTACTTC. As protein: CASSDSHRGDEQYF. Together with reference TRBV9 and TRBJ2-7, the CDR3 gives the full variable domain: DSGVTQTPKHLITATGQRVTLRCSPRSGDLSVYWYQQSLDQGLQFLIQYYNGEERAKGNILERFSAQQFPDLHSELNLSSLELGDSALYFCASSDSHRGDEQYFGPGTRLTVT.

The chain combines TRBV6-5 with TRBJ2-4; TRBD1 matches at 10 bases. The V gene end was trimmed by 8 bases and the J gene end by 9 bases; junction bases not matched to a gene: 7. CDR3 length: 13 amino acids. The germline gives CDR1 MNHEY, CDR2 SVGAGI. The CDR3 DNA follows: TGTGCCAGCGGAAGGGGGACAGGGGTCATTCAGTACTTC. Protein product: CASGRGTGVIQYF.